The 6 T cell receptor beta chains given below trace back to one sample, sequenced in a study of PD-1 blockade in classical Hodgkin lymphoma. The time point was: cycle 4 day 1 (C4D1), after 5 to 7 weeks of nivolumab. There was relapse after autologous stem cell transplantation in every patient, and there was variation in brentuximab vedotin exposure. Using magnetic negative selection, the CD4+ T cells were separated out of thawed PBMCs. Profiling relied on immunoSEQ multiplex PCR, and the TCRdb table lists in-frame clones only, not all of them. Of tens of thousands of clones in the sample, about 90% were seen once. The sample was CD4+ T cells from blood, taken before the fourth cycle of nivolumab. These receptors came from a human donor with classical Hodgkin lymphoma.

The chain uses TRBV9 and TRBJ2-7; perhaps TRBD1 as D (6 bases). The germline V gene encodes CDR1 SGDLS and CDR2 YYNGEE. Trimming stripped 3 bases from V and 2 bases from J, with 18 bases between. The CDR3 contains 16 residues. CDR3 residues: CASSAGQGRGPYEQYF. The CDR3 DNA reads as TGTGCCAGCAGCGCCGGTCAGGGCAGGGGTCCCTACGAGCAGTACTTC. Together with reference TRBV9 and TRBJ2-7, the CDR3 gives the full variable domain: DSGVTQTPKHLITATGQRVTLRCSPRSGDLSVYWYQQSLDQGLQFLIQYYNGEERAKGNILERFSAQQFPDLHSELNLSSLELGDSALYFCASSAGQGRGPYEQYFGPGTRLTVT.

This rearrangement joins TRBV21-1 to TRBJ2-2. TRBV21-1 is designated a pseudogene. The CDR3 contains 16 residues. For the CDR3, the DNA is TGTGCCAGCAGCAAAGCTCATCGGGTTTTGGGAATACAGCTGTTTTTT. Protein product: CASSKAHRVLGIQLFF.

The genes are TRBV4-1 and TRBJ1-5; 7 bases line up with TRBD1. V lost 0 bases and J lost 2; bases outside the gene matches: 4. This CDR3 is built from 16 residues. Germline CDR1 and CDR2: MGHRA and YSYEKL. This CDR3 is CASSQDYGQGNQPQHF. CDR3 nucleotide sequence: TGCGCCAGCAGCCAAGATTACGGACAGGGCAATCAGCCCCAGCATTTT.

This rearrangement joins TRBV10-1 to TRBJ2-4, with TRBD2 matching over 9 bases. Trimming took 5 bases from V and 0 from J; bases not matched to a gene: 11. There are 18 residues in the CDR3. CDR1 is WNHNN and CDR2 is SYGVQD in the germline V gene (reference sequence). CDR3 nucleotide sequence: TGCGCCAGCAGTATCTTAGCGGGAGTAGTTGGAGCCAAAAACATTCAGTACTTC. Encoded protein: CASSILAGVVGAKNIQYF.

The J gene is TRBJ2-3, the V gene TRBV29-1, with 12 positions matching TRBD2. The ends lost 8 bases at V and 4 bases at J; junction bases unmatched: 10. Germline-derived CDR1 and CDR2 are SQVTM and ANQGSEA. The CDR3 loop spans 15 amino acids. This CDR3 reads CSTQTSGSHADTQYF. The DNA of the CDR3 is TGCAGCACACAGACTAGCGGGAGTCACGCAGATACGCAGTATTTT.

The V call is TRBV28, the J call TRBJ2-3; 9 nucleotides agree with TRBD2. Trimming took 0 bases from V and 2 from J; bases not matched to a gene: 6. Germline V gives CDR1 MDHEN, CDR2 SYDVKM. This CDR3 is built from 17 residues. CDR3 loop: CASSLWKVAGDTDTQYF. In nucleotides, the CDR3 is TGTGCCAGCAGTTTATGGAAGGTAGCGGGGGACACAGATACGCAGTATTTT.